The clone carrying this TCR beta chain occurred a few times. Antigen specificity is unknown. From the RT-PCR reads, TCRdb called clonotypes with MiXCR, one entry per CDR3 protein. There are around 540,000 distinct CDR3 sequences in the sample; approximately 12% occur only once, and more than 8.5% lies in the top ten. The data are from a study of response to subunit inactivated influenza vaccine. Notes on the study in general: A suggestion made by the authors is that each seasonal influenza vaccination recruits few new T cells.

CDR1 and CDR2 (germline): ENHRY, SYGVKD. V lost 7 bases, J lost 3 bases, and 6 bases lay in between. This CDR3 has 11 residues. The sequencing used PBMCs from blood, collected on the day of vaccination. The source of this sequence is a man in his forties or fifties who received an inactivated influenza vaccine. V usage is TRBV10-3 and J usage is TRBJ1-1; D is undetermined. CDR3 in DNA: TGTGCCATCATGAAAGACACTGAAGCTTTCTTT. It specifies CAIMKDTEAFF.